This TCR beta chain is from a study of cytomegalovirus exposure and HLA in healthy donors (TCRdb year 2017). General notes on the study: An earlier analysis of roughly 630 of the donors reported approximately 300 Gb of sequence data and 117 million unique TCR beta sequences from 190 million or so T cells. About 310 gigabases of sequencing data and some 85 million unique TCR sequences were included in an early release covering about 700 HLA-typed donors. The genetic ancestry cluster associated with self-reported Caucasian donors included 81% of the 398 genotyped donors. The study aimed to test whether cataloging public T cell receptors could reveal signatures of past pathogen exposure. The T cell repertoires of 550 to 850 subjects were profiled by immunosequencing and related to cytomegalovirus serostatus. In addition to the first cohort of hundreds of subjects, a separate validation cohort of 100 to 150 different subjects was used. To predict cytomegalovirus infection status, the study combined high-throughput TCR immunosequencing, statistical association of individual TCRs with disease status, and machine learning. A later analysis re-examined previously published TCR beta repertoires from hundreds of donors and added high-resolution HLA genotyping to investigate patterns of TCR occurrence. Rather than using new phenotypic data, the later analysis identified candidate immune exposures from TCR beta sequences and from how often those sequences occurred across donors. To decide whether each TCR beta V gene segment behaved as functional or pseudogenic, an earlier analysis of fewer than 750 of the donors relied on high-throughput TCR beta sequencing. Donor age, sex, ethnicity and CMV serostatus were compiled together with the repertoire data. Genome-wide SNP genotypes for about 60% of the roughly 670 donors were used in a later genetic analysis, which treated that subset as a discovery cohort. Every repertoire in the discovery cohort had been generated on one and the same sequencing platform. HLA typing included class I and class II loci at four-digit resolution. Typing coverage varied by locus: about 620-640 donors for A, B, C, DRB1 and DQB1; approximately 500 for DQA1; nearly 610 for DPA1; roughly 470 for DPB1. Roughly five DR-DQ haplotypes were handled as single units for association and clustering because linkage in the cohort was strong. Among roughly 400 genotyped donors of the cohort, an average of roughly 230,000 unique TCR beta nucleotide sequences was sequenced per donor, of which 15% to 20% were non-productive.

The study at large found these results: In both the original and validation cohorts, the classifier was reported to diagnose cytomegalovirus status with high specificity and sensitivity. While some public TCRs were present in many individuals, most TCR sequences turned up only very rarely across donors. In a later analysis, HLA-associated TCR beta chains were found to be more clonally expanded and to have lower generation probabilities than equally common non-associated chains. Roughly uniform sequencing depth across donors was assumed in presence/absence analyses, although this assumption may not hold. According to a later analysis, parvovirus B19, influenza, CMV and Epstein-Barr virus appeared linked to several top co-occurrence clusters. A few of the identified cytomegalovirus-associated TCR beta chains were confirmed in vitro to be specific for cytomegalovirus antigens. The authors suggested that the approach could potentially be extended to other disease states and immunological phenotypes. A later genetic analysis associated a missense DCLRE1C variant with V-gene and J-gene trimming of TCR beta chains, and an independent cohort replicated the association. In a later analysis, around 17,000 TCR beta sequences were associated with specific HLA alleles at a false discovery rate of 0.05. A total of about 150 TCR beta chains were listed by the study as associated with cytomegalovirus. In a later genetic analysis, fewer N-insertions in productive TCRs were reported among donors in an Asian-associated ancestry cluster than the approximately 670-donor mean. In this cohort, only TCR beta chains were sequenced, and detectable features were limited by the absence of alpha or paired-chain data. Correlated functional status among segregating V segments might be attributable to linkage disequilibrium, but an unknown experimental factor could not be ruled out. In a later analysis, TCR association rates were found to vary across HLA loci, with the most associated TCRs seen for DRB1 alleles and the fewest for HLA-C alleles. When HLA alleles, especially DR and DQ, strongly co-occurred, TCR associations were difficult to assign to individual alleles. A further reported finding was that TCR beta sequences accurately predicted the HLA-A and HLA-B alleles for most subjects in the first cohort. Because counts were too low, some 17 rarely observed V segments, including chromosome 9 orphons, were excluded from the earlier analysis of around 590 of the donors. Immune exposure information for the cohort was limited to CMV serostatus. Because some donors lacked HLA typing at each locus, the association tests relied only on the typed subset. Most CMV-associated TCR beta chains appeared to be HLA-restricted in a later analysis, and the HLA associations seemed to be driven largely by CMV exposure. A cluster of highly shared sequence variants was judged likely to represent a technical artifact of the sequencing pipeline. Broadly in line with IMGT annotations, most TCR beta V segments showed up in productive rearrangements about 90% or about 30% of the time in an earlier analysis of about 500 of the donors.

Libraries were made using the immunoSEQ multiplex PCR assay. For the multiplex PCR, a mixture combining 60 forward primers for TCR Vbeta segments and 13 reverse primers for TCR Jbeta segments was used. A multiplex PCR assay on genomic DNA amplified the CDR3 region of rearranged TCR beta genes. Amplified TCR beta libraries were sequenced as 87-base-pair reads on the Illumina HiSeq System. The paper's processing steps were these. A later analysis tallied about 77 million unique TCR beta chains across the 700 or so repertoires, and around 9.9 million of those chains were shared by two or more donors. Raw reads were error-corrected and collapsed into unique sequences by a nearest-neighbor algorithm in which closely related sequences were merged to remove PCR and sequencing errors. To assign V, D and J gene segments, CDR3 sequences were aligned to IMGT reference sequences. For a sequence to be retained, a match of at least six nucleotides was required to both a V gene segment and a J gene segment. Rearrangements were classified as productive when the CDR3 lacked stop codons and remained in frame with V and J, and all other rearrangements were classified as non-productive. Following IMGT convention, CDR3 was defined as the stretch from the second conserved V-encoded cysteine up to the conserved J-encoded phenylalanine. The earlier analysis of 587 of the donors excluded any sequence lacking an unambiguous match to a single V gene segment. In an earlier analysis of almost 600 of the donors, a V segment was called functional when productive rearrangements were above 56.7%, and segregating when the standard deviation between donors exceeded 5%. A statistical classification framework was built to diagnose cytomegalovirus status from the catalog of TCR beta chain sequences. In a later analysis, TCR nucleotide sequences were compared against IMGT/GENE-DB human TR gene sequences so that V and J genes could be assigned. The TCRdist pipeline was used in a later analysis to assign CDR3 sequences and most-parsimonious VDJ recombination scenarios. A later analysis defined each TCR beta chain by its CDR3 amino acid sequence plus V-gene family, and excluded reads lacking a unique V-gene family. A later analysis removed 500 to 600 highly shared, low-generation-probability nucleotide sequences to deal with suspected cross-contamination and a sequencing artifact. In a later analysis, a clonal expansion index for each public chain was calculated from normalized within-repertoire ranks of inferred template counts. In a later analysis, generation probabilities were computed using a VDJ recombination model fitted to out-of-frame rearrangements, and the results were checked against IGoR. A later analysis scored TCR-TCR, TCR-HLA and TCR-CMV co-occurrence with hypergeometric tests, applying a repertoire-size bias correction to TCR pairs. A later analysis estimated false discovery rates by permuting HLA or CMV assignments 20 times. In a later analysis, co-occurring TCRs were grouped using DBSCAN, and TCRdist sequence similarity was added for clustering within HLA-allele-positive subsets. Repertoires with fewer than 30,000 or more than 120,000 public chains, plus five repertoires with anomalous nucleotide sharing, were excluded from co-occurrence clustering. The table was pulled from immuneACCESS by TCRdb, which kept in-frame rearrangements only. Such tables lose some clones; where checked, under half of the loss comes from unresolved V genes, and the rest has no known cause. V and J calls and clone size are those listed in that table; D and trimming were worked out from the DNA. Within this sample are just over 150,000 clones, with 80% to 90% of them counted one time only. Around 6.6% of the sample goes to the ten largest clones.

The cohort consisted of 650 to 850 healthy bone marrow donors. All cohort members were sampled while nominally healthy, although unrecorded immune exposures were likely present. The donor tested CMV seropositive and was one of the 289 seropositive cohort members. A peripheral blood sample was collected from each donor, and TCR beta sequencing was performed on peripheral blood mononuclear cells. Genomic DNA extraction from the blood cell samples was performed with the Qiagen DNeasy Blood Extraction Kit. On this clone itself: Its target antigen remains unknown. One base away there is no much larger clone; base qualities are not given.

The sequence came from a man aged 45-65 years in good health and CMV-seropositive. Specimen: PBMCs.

The DNA sequence is as follows: TGTGCCAGCAGTTACTTGTACACGAAAAATGGCTACACCTTC. Its protein reads: CASSYLYTKNGYTF. The rearranged chain carries TRBV6-5 and TRBJ1-2; the D gene lacks a confident call. CDR1 and CDR2 (MNHEY, SVGAGI) derive from the germline V gene. V drops 1 base and J drops 6 bases, leaving 12 bases in between. The CDR3 numbers 14 residues from cysteine through phenylalanine. The CDR3 DNA has 42 bases and is translated from base 1.